This T cell receptor beta chain was sequenced during a study of response to subunit inactivated influenza vaccine. General study results and limits: Each seasonal flu vaccination may recruit only limited new T cells, authors suggested.

CDR1 is DFQATT and CDR2 is SNEGSKA in the germline V gene (reference sequence). The CDR3 has 17 residues. V was clipped by 0 bases and J by 0 bases, with 15 bases between them. TCRdb processed the RT-PCR reads anew with MiXCR; each CDR3 protein has one entry. This sample has 710,000 or so distinct CDR3 sequences, with 15% to 19% found just once. On this clonotype: Antigen: not known.

The receptor was derived from a man over 45 who received an inactivated influenza vaccine. Source: PBMCs from blood, taken approximately 12 days after vaccination. The chain recombines TRBV20-1 with TRBJ2-1; TRBD2 is a possible D gene (5 bases). This CDR3 reads CSARDILTRSSYNEQFF. The CDR3 nucleotides are TGCAGTGCTAGAGATATTCTAACTAGGAGCTCCTACAATGAGCAGTTCTTC.